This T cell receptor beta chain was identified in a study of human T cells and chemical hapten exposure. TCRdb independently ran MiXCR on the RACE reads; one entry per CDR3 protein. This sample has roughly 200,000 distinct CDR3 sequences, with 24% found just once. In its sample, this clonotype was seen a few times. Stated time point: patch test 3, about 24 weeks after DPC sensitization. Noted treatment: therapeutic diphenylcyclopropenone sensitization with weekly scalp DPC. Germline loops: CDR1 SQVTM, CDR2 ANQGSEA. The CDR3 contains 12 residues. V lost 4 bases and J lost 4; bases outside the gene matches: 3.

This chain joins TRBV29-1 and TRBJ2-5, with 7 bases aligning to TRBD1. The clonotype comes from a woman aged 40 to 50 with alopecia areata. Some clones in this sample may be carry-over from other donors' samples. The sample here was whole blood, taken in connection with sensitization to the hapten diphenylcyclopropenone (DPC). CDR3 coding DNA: TGCAGCGTTGCTCGACAGGGAGAGACCCAGTACTTC. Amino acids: CSVARQGETQYF.